The entry below gives a single T cell receptor beta chain sequence along with its context. This clone occurred a few times. There is no known antigen for this receptor. No quality values exist for individual bases; no much larger clone is one base distant. Libraries were built with the immunoSEQ multiplex PCR assay. For the multiplex PCR, a mixture combining 60 forward primers for TCR Vbeta segments and 13 reverse primers for TCR Jbeta segments was used. Amplification of the CDR3 region of rearranged TCR beta genes was performed with a multiplex PCR assay on genomic DNA. The Illumina HiSeq System was used to sequence the amplified TCR beta libraries as 87-base-pair reads. Concerning the study's data processing: Across the 670 or so repertoires, a later analysis counted approximately 83 million unique TCR beta chains, 9.5 million to 13 million of which were shared by at least two donors. A nearest-neighbor algorithm error-corrected the raw reads and collapsed the reads into unique sequences, merging closely related sequences to remove PCR and sequencing errors. V, D and J gene segments were assigned by aligning CDR3 sequences to IMGT reference sequences. Each retained sequence needed at least a six-nucleotide match to both a V gene segment and a J gene segment. A rearrangement was called productive if the CDR3 had no stop codons and remained in frame with V and J, and every other rearrangement was called non-productive. CDR3 was defined by IMGT convention, running from the second conserved V-encoded cysteine to the conserved J-encoded phenylalanine. Sequences without an unambiguous match to a single V gene segment were excluded from the earlier analysis of about 640 of the donors. An earlier analysis of almost 600 of the donors classified V segments as functional when productive rearrangements were above 56.7% and as segregating when the standard deviation between donors was above 5%. A statistical classification framework was built to diagnose cytomegalovirus status from the catalog of TCR beta chain sequences. A later analysis assigned V and J genes by comparing TCR nucleotide sequences with IMGT/GENE-DB human TR gene sequences. A later analysis assigned CDR3 sequences and most-parsimonious VDJ recombination scenarios with the TCRdist pipeline. In a later analysis, each TCR beta chain was defined by its CDR3 amino acid sequence together with its V-gene family, and reads without a unique V-gene family were excluded. In a later analysis, some 600 highly shared, low-generation-probability nucleotide sequences were removed to address suspected cross-contamination and a sequencing artifact. In a later analysis, a clonal expansion index for each public chain was calculated from normalized within-repertoire ranks of inferred template counts. Generation probabilities in a later analysis came from a VDJ recombination model fitted to out-of-frame rearrangements, and those results were checked against IGoR. In a later analysis, hypergeometric tests were used to score TCR-TCR, TCR-HLA and TCR-CMV co-occurrence, with a repertoire-size bias correction applied to TCR pairs. False discovery rates were estimated in a later analysis by permuting HLA or CMV assignments 20 times. A later analysis grouped co-occurring TCRs with DBSCAN, adding TCRdist sequence similarity when clustering within HLA-allele-positive subsets. Co-occurrence clustering excluded repertoires with fewer than 30,000 or more than 120,000 public chains, plus five with anomalous nucleotide sharing. TCRdb holds this immuneACCESS table with in-frame rearrangements only. Some clones are missing; in checked studies, unresolved V genes explain under half, and the rest has no known cause. V, J and clone size reflect that table, while D and trimming were determined from the DNA. A total of 150,000 to 200,000 clones appear in this sample, 65% to 85% of them only once. The ten largest clones represent 1.5% to 2% of the sample.

This sample is part of a study of cytomegalovirus exposure and HLA in healthy donors (TCRdb year 2017). Notes on the research overall: According to an earlier analysis of around 600 of the donors, some 170 million T cells yielded some 110 million unique TCR beta sequences and roughly 280 Gb of sequence data. The study combined high-throughput TCR immunosequencing, statistical association of individual TCRs with disease status, and machine learning to predict cytomegalovirus infection status. Typing coverage varied by locus: roughly 620-640 donors for A, B, C, DRB1 and DQB1; roughly 560 for DQA1; about 570 for DPA1; some 470 for DPB1. A later genetic analysis used genome-wide SNP genotypes for 398 of the 666 donors, treating that subset as a discovery cohort. The T cell repertoires of roughly 660 subjects were profiled by immunosequencing and related to cytomegalovirus serostatus. Every discovery cohort repertoire had been produced on one sequencing platform. In the later analysis, no new phenotypic data were used to find candidate immune exposures; instead, reliance was placed on TCR beta sequences and their occurrence across donors. A separate validation cohort of 100 to 150 different subjects was used in addition to the 666-subject first cohort. Class I and class II HLA loci were covered by the typing at four-digit resolution. Across under 500 genotyped donors of the cohort, an average of about 240,000 unique TCR beta nucleotide sequences per donor were sequenced, and roughly 20% of those sequences were non-productive. An earlier analysis of a few hundred of the donors applied high-throughput TCR beta sequencing to assess whether each TCR beta V gene segment acted as functional or pseudogenic. Roughly 5 DR-DQ haplotypes were handled as single units for association and clustering because linkage in the cohort was strong. Of the approximately 400 genotyped donors, 80% to 90% were placed in the genetic ancestry cluster associated with self-reported Caucasian donors. Alongside the repertoire data, information on donor age, sex, ethnicity and CMV serostatus was compiled. A later analysis re-examined previously published TCR beta repertoires from about 700 donors and added high-resolution HLA genotyping to investigate patterns of TCR occurrence. An early release covering some 640 HLA-typed donors comprised 250 to 350 gigabases of sequencing data and approximately 85 million unique TCR sequences. The study was designed to test whether signatures of past pathogen exposure could be identified by cataloging public T cell receptors.

Beyond this particular receptor, the publication reports: Assigning TCR associations to individual alleles was difficult when HLA alleles, especially DR and DQ, strongly co-occurred. In vitro tests confirmed that three of the cytomegalovirus-associated TCR beta chains recognize cytomegalovirus antigens. A later analysis found that most CMV-associated TCR beta chains appeared HLA-restricted, with HLA associations seemingly driven largely by CMV exposure. The earlier analysis of approximately 590 of the donors excluded some 15 rarely observed V segments, including chromosome 9 orphons, because counts were too low. Several of the top co-occurrence clusters appeared to be linked to parvovirus B19, influenza, CMV and Epstein-Barr virus, according to a later analysis. Presence/absence analyses assumed roughly uniform sequencing depth across donors, an assumption that may not hold. A later analysis associated about 17,000 TCR beta sequences with specific HLA alleles at a false discovery rate of 0.05. In both the original and validation cohorts, the classifier was reported to diagnose cytomegalovirus status with high specificity and sensitivity. An earlier analysis of around 500 of the donors showed that most TCR beta V segments appeared in productive rearrangements either about 90% or about 30% of the time, which broadly matched IMGT annotations. The study listed 164 TCR beta chains as associated with cytomegalovirus. In this cohort, only TCR beta chains were sequenced, and detectable features were limited by the absence of alpha or paired-chain data. Immune exposure information for the cohort was limited to CMV serostatus. A further reported finding was that TCR beta sequences accurately predicted the HLA-A and HLA-B alleles for most subjects in the first cohort. While some public TCRs were present in many individuals, most TCR sequences turned up only very rarely across donors. In a later analysis, HLA-associated TCR beta chains showed more clonal expansion and lower generation probabilities than non-associated chains that were equally common. Correlated functional status among segregating V segments might be attributable to linkage disequilibrium, but an unknown experimental factor could not be ruled out. The 87-base-pair reads could not distinguish some IMGT-functional V segments, including TRBV6-2 and TRBV6-3, so those segments were excluded. In a later analysis, the rate of TCR association differed among HLA loci, with DRB1 alleles having the most associated TCRs and HLA-C alleles having the fewest. The authors suggested that the approach could potentially be extended to other disease states and immunological phenotypes. In a later genetic analysis, fewer N-insertions in productive TCRs were reported among donors in an Asian-associated ancestry cluster than the approximately 670-donor mean. A cluster of highly shared sequence variants was judged likely to represent a technical artifact of the sequencing pipeline. Because some donors lacked HLA typing at each locus, the association tests relied only on the typed subset. V-gene and J-gene trimming of TCR beta chains was associated with a missense DCLRE1C variant in a later genetic analysis, and the association was replicated in an independent cohort.

The cohort was made up of 650 to 700 healthy bone marrow donors. At the time of sampling, all cohort members were nominally healthy, though unrecorded immune exposures were likely present. The donor was CMV seronegative and was included in the group of around 320 seronegative cohort members. A peripheral blood sample was collected from each donor, and TCR beta sequencing was performed on peripheral blood mononuclear cells. Genomic DNA was extracted from the blood cell samples with the Qiagen DNeasy Blood Extraction Kit. Relative to germline, V is missing 5 bases and J is missing 7 bases, with 5 bases of the junction outside any gene match. Its CDR3 holds 14 amino acids, cysteine through phenylalanine. The DNA shown is the 42-base CDR3, in frame from base 1. In the germline V gene (reference sequence), CDR1 corresponds to SEHNR and CDR2 to FQNEAQ.

The chain uses TRBV7-9 and TRBJ1-6, with TRBD1 matching 7 junction bases. Sample: PBMCs. This sequence originates from a man aged 18 to 29 in good health and CMV-seronegative. The sequenced DNA: TGTGCCAGCAGCCCATGGACAGGCAATTCACCCCTCCACTTT. This gives the protein CASSPWTGNSPLHF.